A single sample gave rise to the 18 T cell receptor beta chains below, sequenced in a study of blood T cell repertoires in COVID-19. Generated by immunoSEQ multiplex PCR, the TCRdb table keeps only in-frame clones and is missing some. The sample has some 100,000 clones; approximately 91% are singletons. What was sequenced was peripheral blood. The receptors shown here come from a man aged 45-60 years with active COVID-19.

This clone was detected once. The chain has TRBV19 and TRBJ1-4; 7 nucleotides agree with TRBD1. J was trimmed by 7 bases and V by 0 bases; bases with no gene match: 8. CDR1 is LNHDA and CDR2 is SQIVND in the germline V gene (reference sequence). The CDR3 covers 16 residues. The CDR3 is CASSIDLRGGGEKLFF. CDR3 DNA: TGTGCCAGTAGTATAGATCTAAGAGGGGGCGGTGAAAAACTGTTTTTT.

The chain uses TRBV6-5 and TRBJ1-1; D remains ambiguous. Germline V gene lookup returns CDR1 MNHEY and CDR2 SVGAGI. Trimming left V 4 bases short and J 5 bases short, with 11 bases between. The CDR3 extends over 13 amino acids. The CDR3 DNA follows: TGTGCCAGCAGTTGGGAAAGGAGGACTGAAGCTTTCTTT. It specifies CASSWERRTEAFF.

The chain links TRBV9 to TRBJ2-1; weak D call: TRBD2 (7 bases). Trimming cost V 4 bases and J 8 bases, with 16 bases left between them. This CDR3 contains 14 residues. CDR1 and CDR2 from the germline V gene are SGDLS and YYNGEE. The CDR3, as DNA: TGTGCCAGCAGCATCAGCGGGACAAGCGATGAGCAGTTCTTC. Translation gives CASSISGTSDEQFF.

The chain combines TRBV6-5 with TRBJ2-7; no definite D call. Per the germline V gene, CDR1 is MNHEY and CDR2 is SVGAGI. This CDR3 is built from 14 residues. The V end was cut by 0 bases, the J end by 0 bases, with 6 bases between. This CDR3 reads CASSYSSLSYEQYV. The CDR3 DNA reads TGTGCCAGCAGTTACTCCTCACTCTCCTACGAGCAGTACGTC.

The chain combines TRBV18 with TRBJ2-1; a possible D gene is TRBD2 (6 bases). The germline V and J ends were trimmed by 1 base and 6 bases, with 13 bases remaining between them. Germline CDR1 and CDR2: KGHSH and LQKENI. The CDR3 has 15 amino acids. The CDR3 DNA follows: TGTGCCAGCTCACCACGGGAGGTACTGGGCAATGAGCAGTTCTTC. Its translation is CASSPREVLGNEQFF.

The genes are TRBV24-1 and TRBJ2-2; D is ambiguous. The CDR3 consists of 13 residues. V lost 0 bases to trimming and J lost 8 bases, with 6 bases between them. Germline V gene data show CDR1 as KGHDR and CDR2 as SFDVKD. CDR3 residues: CATSDLPQGELFF. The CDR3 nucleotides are TGTGCCACCAGTGATTTGCCACAGGGGGAGCTGTTTTTT.

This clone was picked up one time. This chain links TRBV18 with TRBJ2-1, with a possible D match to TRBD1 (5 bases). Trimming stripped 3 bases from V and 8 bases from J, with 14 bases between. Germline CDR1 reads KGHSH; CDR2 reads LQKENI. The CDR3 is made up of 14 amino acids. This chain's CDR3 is CASSPPSGFDEQFF. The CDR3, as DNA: TGTGCCAGCTCACCCCCCTCAGGGTTTGATGAGCAGTTCTTC.

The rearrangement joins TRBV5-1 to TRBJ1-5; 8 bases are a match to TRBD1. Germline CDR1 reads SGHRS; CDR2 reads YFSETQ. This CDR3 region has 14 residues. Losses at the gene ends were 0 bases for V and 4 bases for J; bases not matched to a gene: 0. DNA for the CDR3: TGCGCCAGCAGCTTGGGGACAGGGAATCAGCCCCAGCATTTT. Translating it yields CASSLGTGNQPQHF.

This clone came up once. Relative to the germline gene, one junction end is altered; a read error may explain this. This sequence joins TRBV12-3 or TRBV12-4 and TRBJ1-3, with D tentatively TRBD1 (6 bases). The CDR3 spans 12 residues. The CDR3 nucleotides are TGTGCCAGCAGTTTAACCCGCGACAGGATGCATTTT. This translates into CASSLTRDRMHF.

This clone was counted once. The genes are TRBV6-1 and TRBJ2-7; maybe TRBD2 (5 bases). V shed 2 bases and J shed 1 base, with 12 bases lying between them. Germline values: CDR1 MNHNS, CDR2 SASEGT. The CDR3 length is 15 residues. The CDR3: CASSELAGKSYEQYF. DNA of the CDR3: TGTGCCAGCAGTGAACTAGCTGGTAAATCCTACGAGCAGTACTTC.

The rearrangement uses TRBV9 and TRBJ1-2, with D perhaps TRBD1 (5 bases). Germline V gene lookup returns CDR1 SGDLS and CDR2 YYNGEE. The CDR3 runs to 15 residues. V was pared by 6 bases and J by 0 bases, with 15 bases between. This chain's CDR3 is CASTRGGRTNYGYTF. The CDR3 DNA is TGTGCCAGCACCCGGGGCGGGAGGACTAACTATGGCTACACCTTC.

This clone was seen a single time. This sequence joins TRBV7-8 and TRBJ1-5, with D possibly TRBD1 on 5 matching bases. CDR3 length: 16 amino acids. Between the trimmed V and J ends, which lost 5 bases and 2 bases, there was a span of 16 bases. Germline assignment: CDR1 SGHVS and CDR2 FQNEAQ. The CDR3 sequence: CASSTPSRGGNQPQHF. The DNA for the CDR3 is TGTGCCAGCAGCACCCCCTCAAGGGGTGGCAATCAGCCCCAGCATTTT.

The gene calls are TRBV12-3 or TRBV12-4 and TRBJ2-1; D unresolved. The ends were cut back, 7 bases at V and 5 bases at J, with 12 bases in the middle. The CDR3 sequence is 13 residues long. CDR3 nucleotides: TGTGCCAGCACCACTCGTCGGGACAATGAGCAGTTCTTC. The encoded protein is CASTTRRDNEQFF.

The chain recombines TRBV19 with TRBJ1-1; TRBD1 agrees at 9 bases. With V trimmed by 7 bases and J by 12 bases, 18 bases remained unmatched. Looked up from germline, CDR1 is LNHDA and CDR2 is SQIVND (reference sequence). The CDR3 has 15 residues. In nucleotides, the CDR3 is TGTGCCAGTACAGGGGGGCTGGGACAGGGCGAGAGAACTTTCTTT. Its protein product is CASTGGLGQGERTFF.

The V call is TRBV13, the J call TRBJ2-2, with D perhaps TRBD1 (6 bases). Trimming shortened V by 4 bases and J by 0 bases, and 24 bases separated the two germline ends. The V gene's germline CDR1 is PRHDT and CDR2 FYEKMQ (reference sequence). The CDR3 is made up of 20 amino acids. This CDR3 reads CASSSPYLIQGQPNTGELFF. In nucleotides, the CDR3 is TGTGCCAGCAGCTCTCCCTACCTAATACAGGGTCAACCGAACACCGGGGAGCTGTTTTTT. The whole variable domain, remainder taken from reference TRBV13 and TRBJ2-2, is AAGVIQSPRHLIKEKRETATLKCYPIPRHDTVYWYQQGPGQDPQFLISFYEKMQSDKGSIPDRFSAQQFSDYHSELNMSSLELGDSALYFCASSSPYLIQGQPNTGELFFGEGSRLTVL.

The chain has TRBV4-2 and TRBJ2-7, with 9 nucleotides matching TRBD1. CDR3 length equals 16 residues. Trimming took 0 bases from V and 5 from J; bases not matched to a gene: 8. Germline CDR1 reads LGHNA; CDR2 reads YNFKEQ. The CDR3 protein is CASSQDGGTGLNEQYF. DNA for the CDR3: TGTGCCAGCAGCCAAGATGGTGGGACAGGGTTGAACGAGCAGTACTTC.

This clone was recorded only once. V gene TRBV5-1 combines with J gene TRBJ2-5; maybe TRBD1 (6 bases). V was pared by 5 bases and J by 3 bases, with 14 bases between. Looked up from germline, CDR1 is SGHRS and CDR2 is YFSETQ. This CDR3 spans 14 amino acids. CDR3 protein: CASSFVQGKETQYF. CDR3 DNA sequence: TGCGCCAGCAGTTTCGTACAGGGCAAAGAGACCCAGTACTTC.

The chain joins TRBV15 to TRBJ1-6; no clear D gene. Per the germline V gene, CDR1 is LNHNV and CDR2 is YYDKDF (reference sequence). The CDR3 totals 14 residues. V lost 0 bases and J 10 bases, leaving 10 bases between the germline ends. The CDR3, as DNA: TGTGCCACCAGCAGAGATATTGTGAGGTCACCCCTCCACTTT. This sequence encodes CATSRDIVRSPLHF.